The 30 T cell receptor beta chains presented below share a single source sample, sequenced in a study of cytomegalovirus exposure and HLA in healthy donors. The PCR used 60 Vbeta and 13 Jbeta primers. Profiled with immunoSEQ multiplex PCR; TCRdb holds only in-frame clones, not every one. This sample has 150,000 to 200,000 clones, with approximately 80% found just once. The sequencing sample was made of PBMCs. These receptor sequences come from a male donor in good health and CMV-seropositive.

This clone came up once. This chain connects TRBV11-3 to TRBJ2-5; 7 bases fit TRBD1. The CDR3 totals 15 residues. The J segment lost 4 bases and the V segment lost 1 base, leaving 6 bases of the junction unmatched. Per germline, CDR1 SGHNT and CDR2 YENEEA. The CDR3, as DNA: TGTGCCAGCAGCTTAGGGGCAAGGACAGGAGAGACCCAGTACTTC. The encoded protein is CASSLGARTGETQYF.

V gene TRBV5-6 combines with J gene TRBJ2-5; D unclear. This CDR3 is 13 amino acids long. Germline loops: CDR1 SGHDT, CDR2 YYEEEE. Between the trimmed V and J ends, which lost 4 bases and 0 bases, there was a span of 7 bases. The DNA of the CDR3 is TGTGCCAGCAGCCCTGTTGACCAAGAGACCCAGTACTTC. Amino acids: CASSPVDQETQYF.

The V and J genes are TRBV4-3 and TRBJ2-7; 7 nucleotides agree with TRBD2. The length of the CDR3 is 13 residues. The germline V gene encodes CDR1 LGHNA and CDR2 YSLEER. Trimming took 6 bases from V and 3 from J; bases not matched to a gene: 5. CDR3: CASRGGRGYEQYF. The DNA of the CDR3 is TGCGCCAGCAGGGGAGGGAGGGGCTACGAGCAGTACTTC.

The chain recombines TRBV2 with TRBJ2-1, with D unresolved. With 6 bases removed from V and 0 bases from J, the gap between germline ends came to 12 bases. The germline gives CDR1 SNHLY, CDR2 FYNNEI. The CDR3 totals 15 residues. Here the CDR3 DNA reads TGTGCCAGCAGCCCTGAGCTTAGCTCCTACAATGAGCAGTTCTTC. Amino acid sequence: CASSPELSSYNEQFF.

The chain combines TRBV30 with TRBJ1-3, with 8 bases matching TRBD1. CDR3 length equals 17 residues. V shed 2 bases, J shed 0 bases, and the junction held 9 bases outside the gene matches. Germline CDR1 is GTSNPN and CDR2 is SVGIG (reference sequence). The CDR3: CAWSSGTGDPSGNTIYF. DNA for the CDR3: TGTGCCTGGAGTTCAGGGACAGGTGATCCCTCTGGAAACACCATATATTTT.

The genes are TRBV19 and TRBJ1-2; D gene unclear. CDR3 size: 13 residues. V was cut by 3 bases and J by 3 bases, with 8 bases left in between. CDR1 LNHDA and CDR2 SQIVND come from the germline V gene (reference sequence). CDR3 amino acids: CASSIGSYYGYTF. Written as DNA, the CDR3 is TGTGCCAGTAGTATCGGGTCTTACTATGGCTACACCTTC.

This chain joins TRBV5-6 and TRBJ1-1, with D uncertain. Germline CDR1 and CDR2: SGHDT and YYEEEE. CDR3 size: 14 residues. The V gene lost 0 bases and the J gene lost 4 bases, with 10 bases spanning the gap. CDR3 amino acids: CASSLGHLGTEAFF. In DNA form, the CDR3 reads TGTGCCAGCAGCTTGGGACATCTCGGCACTGAAGCTTTCTTT.

This chain uses TRBV11-2 with TRBJ1-3; D not resolved. Germline lookup yields CDR1 SGHAT and CDR2 FQNNGV. Between the trimmed V and J ends, which lost 5 bases and 1 base, there was a span of 12 bases. This CDR3 has 15 residues. The CDR3 region has the DNA TGTGCCAGCAGCACCCAGGCTACATCTGGAAACACCATATATTTT. This sequence encodes CASSTQATSGNTIYF.

The V gene is TRBV11-1, the J gene TRBJ2-7; 8 nucleotides align to TRBD1. The germline V gene has CDR1 SGHAT and CDR2 FQDESV (reference sequence). The CDR3 is 16 residues long. Unmatched junction bases numbered 13, after V lost 5 bases and J lost 4 bases. CDR3 sequence (DNA): TGTGCCAGCAGCCAACCGCGGGACAGGAATTTTTACGAGCAGTACTTC. It yields the protein CASSQPRDRNFYEQYF.

The chain is built from TRBV15 and TRBJ2-7, with D tentatively TRBD1 (5 bases). Germline V gives CDR1 LNHNV, CDR2 YYDKDF (reference sequence). The CDR3 loop spans 15 amino acids. V was pared by 0 bases and J by 3 bases, with 12 bases between. CDR3 in amino acids: CATSRDYQGHYEQYF. The CDR3 nucleotides are TGTGCCACCAGCAGAGATTACCAGGGTCACTACGAGCAGTACTTC.

This rearrangement joins TRBV19 to TRBJ1-5; perhaps TRBD1 as D (5 bases). The CDR3 runs 18 residues. Trimming took 3 bases from V and 0 from J, leaving 18 bases between them. Germline V gene data show CDR1 as LNHDA and CDR2 as SQIVND (reference sequence). CDR3 sequence: CASSIVLTASYSNQPQHF. CDR3 nucleotide sequence: TGTGCCAGTAGTATTGTGTTGACAGCATCTTATAGCAATCAGCCCCAGCATTTT.

The J gene is TRBJ2-1, the V gene TRBV5-4, with D hard to call. The ends were cut back, 3 bases at V and 10 bases at J, with 11 bases in the middle. The CDR3 extends over 12 amino acids. The germline CDR1 and CDR2 sequences are SGHNT and YYREEE (reference sequence). The CDR3 is CASSYQTQEQFF. The CDR3 DNA reads as TGTGCCAGCAGCTACCAAACGCAGGAGCAGTTCTTC.

This clone appeared a few times. The chain carries TRBV27 and TRBJ1-1, with D possibly TRBD1 on 6 matching bases. V lost 3 bases to trimming and J lost 6 bases, with 11 bases between them. Per germline, CDR1 MNHEY and CDR2 SMNVEV (reference sequence). CDR3 length equals 13 residues. Here the CDR3 DNA reads TGTGCCAGCAGTTTTGGGGGGGCGCCTGAAGCTTTCTTT. Residues: CASSFGGAPEAFF.

The chain is built from TRBV6-6 and TRBJ2-3; D is possibly TRBD2 (6 bases). The CDR3 is made up of 16 amino acids. The V gene lost 0 bases and the J gene lost 0 bases, with 10 bases spanning the gap. In germline, CDR1 is MNHNY, CDR2 SVGAGI (reference sequence). CDR3 in DNA: TGTGCCAGCAGTTACTCGGCAGGGACTAGCACAGATACGCAGTATTTT. Residues: CASSYSAGTSTDTQYF.

The chain couples TRBV2 to TRBJ1-5; perhaps TRBD1 as D (5 bases). The CDR3 is 16 amino acids. The germline CDR1 and CDR2 sequences are SNHLY and FYNNEI. V shed 2 bases and J shed 0 bases, with 11 bases lying between them. CDR3 sequence reads: CASSERGGDSNQPQHF. The DNA of the CDR3 is TGTGCCAGCAGTGAAAGGGGAGGGGATAGCAATCAGCCCCAGCATTTT.

The V and J genes are TRBV9 and TRBJ1-4; 8 bases map to TRBD1. Germline V gives CDR1 SGDLS, CDR2 YYNGEE. This CDR3 spans 15 amino acids. V trimming: 2 bases; J trimming: 8 bases; junction bases outside the gene matches: 8. This chain's CDR3 is CASSVDRGVREKLFF. CDR3 nucleotide sequence: TGTGCCAGCAGCGTTGACAGGGGTGTTCGGGAAAAACTGTTTTTT.

This clone has just one count. The chain is built from TRBV4-2 and TRBJ2-4; 12 bases agree with TRBD2. CDR1 and CDR2 from the germline V gene are LGHNA and YNFKEQ. The V segment lost 5 bases and the J segment 8 bases; nucleotides outside the gene matches: 10. The CDR3 totals 16 residues. The CDR3 reads CASSRISSGGADIQYF. In nucleotides, the CDR3 is TGTGCCAGCAGCAGAATTTCTAGCGGGGGGGCAGACATTCAGTACTTC.

The chain combines TRBV5-4 with TRBJ2-3; TRBD1 matches 8 bases. Per germline, CDR1 SGHNT and CDR2 YYREEE (reference sequence). The J segment lost 11 bases and the V segment lost 7 bases, leaving 3 bases of the junction unmatched. The CDR3 sequence is 10 residues long. The CDR3 DNA follows: TGTGCCAGCGGACAGGGAGAGCAGTATTTT. Translated: CASGQGEQYF.

The chain's CDR3 is CASSLSARGLNTEAFF. Here the CDR3 DNA reads TGCGCCAGCAGCTTGAGTGCGAGGGGGCTGAACACTGAAGCTTTCTTT. The chain is built from TRBV5-1 and TRBJ1-1, with 7 bases lining up with TRBD1. This CDR3 region has 16 residues. The trim removed 1 base at V and 0 bases at J, leaving 6 bases unmatched. Germline CDR1 reads SGHRS; CDR2 reads YFSETQ.

The chain employs TRBV7-2 and TRBJ2-1; D is uncertain. This CDR3 has 13 amino acids. Trimming removed 5 bases at V and 9 bases at J, with 14 bases between. Germline CDR1 reads SGHTA; CDR2 reads FQGNSA. CDR3 sequence: CASSLYDSTEQFF. DNA of the CDR3: TGTGCCAGCAGCCTCTACGATAGCACTGAGCAGTTCTTC. Supplemented by reference TRBV7-2 and TRBJ2-1, the full variable domain reads GAGVSQSPSNKVTEKGKDVELRCDPISGHTALYWYRQSLGQGLEFLIYFQGNSAPDKSGLPSDRFSAERTGGSVSTLTIQRTQQEDSAVYLCASSLYDSTEQFFGPGTRLTVL.

The V call is TRBV7-9, the J call TRBJ2-3, with 10 bases that match TRBD2. Looked up from germline, CDR1 is SEHNR and CDR2 is FQNEAQ (reference sequence). J was trimmed by 5 bases and V by 1 base; bases with no gene match: 3. The CDR3 loop spans 15 amino acids. The CDR3 DNA sequence: TGTGCCAGCAGCTTAGTGTCTAGCGGGGGAGATACGCAGTATTTT. Its protein product is CASSLVSSGGDTQYF.

Remarks on this clone: At one boundary the junction diverges from the germline segment, which might be a read error. The chain combines TRBV7-9 with TRBJ1-1; weak D call: TRBD1 (5 bases). This CDR3 region has 14 residues. The germline V gene encodes CDR1 SEHNR and CDR2 FQNEAQ (reference sequence). This chain's CDR3 is CSSSFSHGTTEAFF. As DNA, the CDR3 is TGTTCCAGCAGCTTCAGCCATGGGACTACTGAAGCTTTCTTT.

The J gene is TRBJ2-3, the V gene TRBV5-1; D call uncertain. Deletions cut 0 bases from V and 2 bases from J, with 7 bases between. The CDR3 extends over 14 amino acids. CDR1 is SGHRS and CDR2 is YFSETQ in the germline V gene. The DNA for the CDR3 is TGCGCCAGCAGCTTGGAACTTCCCACAGATACGCAGTATTTT. Protein sequence: CASSLELPTDTQYF.

The J gene is TRBJ2-5, the V gene TRBV6-6; D gene uncertain. This CDR3 is 10 amino acids long. Trimming removed 6 bases at V and 5 bases at J, with 4 bases between. CDR1 and CDR2 from the germline V gene are MNHNY and SVGAGI (reference sequence). The CDR3 sequence is CASSLETQYF. The CDR3 region has the DNA TGTGCCAGCAGCTTGGAGACCCAGTACTTC.

The sample holds a few counts of this clone. V usage is TRBV6-6 and J usage is TRBJ1-3; D may be TRBD1 (6 bases). V was trimmed by 6 bases and J by 0 bases, leaving 9 bases between them. The V gene's germline CDR1 is MNHNY and CDR2 SVGAGI (reference sequence). The CDR3 is 14 amino acids. The CDR3 bases are TGTGCCAGCAGAACAGGGAGCTCTGGAAACACCATATATTTT. It is translated as CASRTGSSGNTIYF.

The chain is built from TRBV5-1 and TRBJ2-7; D is perhaps TRBD2 (6 bases). Germline V gene lookup returns CDR1 SGHRS and CDR2 YFSETQ. With 0 bases removed from V and 6 bases from J, the gap between germline ends came to 7 bases. CDR3 size: 12 residues. The CDR3 here is CASSLVGSEQYF. CDR3 in DNA: TGCGCCAGCAGCTTGGTCGGGAGCGAGCAGTACTTC.

The chain is built from TRBV6-5 and TRBJ1-6, with TRBD1 as a possible D gene (6 bases). V lost 2 bases and J lost 9, with 14 bases in between. CDR3 length equals 15 residues. The germline CDR1 and CDR2 sequences are MNHEY and SVGAGI. CDR3 loop: CASSYNDRFSSPLHF. The CDR3 coding sequence is TGTGCCAGCAGTTACAATGACAGGTTTAGTTCACCCCTCCACTTT.

The chain combines TRBV6-5 with TRBJ1-1; D possibly corresponds to TRBD1 (5 bases). The germline V gene encodes CDR1 MNHEY and CDR2 SVGAGI. V dropped 4 bases and J dropped 1 base, with 7 bases sitting between them. This CDR3 is built from 13 residues. The CDR3 sequence is CASSLGGNTEAFF. The CDR3 nucleotides read TGTGCCAGCAGTTTGGGGGGGAACACTGAAGCTTTCTTT.

V and J are TRBV19 and TRBJ1-2; D might be TRBD1 (6 bases). This CDR3 is built from 15 residues. In germline, CDR1 is LNHDA, CDR2 SQIVND (reference sequence). Trimming left V 6 bases short and J 0 bases short, with 14 bases between. In nucleotides, the CDR3 is TGTGCCAGTAGCCCGGACAGCTTAGCTAACTATGGCTACACCTTC. This codes for CASSPDSLANYGYTF.

This clone was found a few times. V gene TRBV10-2 combines with J gene TRBJ2-3, with D possibly being TRBD1 (5 bases). CDR3 length: 17 residues. CDR1 and CDR2 from the germline V gene are WSHSY and SAAADI. V was pared by 4 bases and J by 2 bases, with 19 bases between. In DNA, the CDR3 is TGCGCCAGCAGTGCGTCCCCCCAAGGGGCTAACACAGATACGCAGTATTTT. This translates into CASSASPQGANTDTQYF.